The next 29 T cell receptor beta chains were all read from a single sample in a study of beta chain features in type 1 diabetes. Reverse transcribing all isolated RNA meant expressed TCRB transcripts were sequenced. The method was immunoSEQ multiplex PCR; TCRdb's version includes in-frame clones alone and lacks a portion of them. The sample lists 680,000 or so clones; 10% to 15% were seen once. Findings and limits, study-wide: The study found moderately but significantly shorter TCRB CDR3s in all four CD4+ subsets of Type 1 diabetes patients.

Their recognized antigens are unknown. The sample taken for sequencing was naive CD4+ T cells from blood. The origin of the receptors is a man younger than 35 with type 1 diabetes.

This clone was seen only a few times. Other DNA sequences of this sample code for an identical CDR3. This sequence joins TRBV20-1 and TRBJ2-5, with D possibly being TRBD1 (5 bases). Germline lookup yields CDR1 DFQATT and CDR2 SNEGSKA (reference sequence). The CDR3 has 11 amino acids. Trimming left V 6 bases short and J 5 bases short, with 10 bases between. Here the CDR3 DNA reads TGCAGTGCCAAACCAGGGGAGACCCAGTACTTC. Protein product: CSAKPGETQYF.

This clone was seen a handful of times. The chain combines TRBV27 with TRBJ2-3; D remains unclear. Trimming removed 7 bases from V and 6 bases from J, with 17 bases in between. The length of the CDR3 is 14 residues. Germline V gene lookup returns CDR1 MNHEY and CDR2 SMNVEV (reference sequence). The CDR3 protein is CASNAAVLGDTQYF. The CDR3 coding sequence is TGTGCCAGCAATGCAGCCGTCCTGGGGGATACGCAGTATTTT.

The chain links TRBV20-1 to TRBJ1-1; unclear D gene. The CDR3 spans 10 residues. Trimming took off 3 bases at V and 8 bases at J, with 7 bases between the two ends. CDR1 and CDR2 from the germline V gene are DFQATT and SNEGSKA (reference sequence). The DNA of the CDR3 is TGCAGTGCTAGGAGGCAGGAAGCTTTCTTT. Protein: CSARRQEAFF.

The rearrangement joins TRBV9 to TRBJ2-1; a possible D gene is TRBD1 (5 bases). This CDR3 has 16 residues. Germline V gene sequence: CDR1 SGDLS, CDR2 YYNGEE. V was trimmed by 0 bases and J by 0 bases, leaving 10 bases between them. CDR3 residues: CASSVVAQGSYNEQFF. The CDR3 DNA is TGTGCCAGCAGCGTAGTTGCCCAGGGCTCCTACAATGAGCAGTTCTTC.

The chain carries TRBV5-4 and TRBJ2-3, with D possibly matching TRBD2 (5 bases). Trimming stripped 2 bases from V and 2 bases from J, with 12 bases between. The CDR3 has 15 residues. Germline lookup yields CDR1 SGHNT and CDR2 YYREEE (reference sequence). The CDR3 DNA reads TGTGCCAGCAGCTTCGGCCGAGGGTCCACAGATACGCAGTATTTT. Translating gives CASSFGRGSTDTQYF. The full variable domain, with the rest looked up from reference TRBV5-4 and TRBJ2-3, is ETGVTQSPTHLIKTRGQQVTLRCSSQSGHNTVSWYQQALGQGPQFIFQYYREEENGRGNFPPRFSGLQFPNYSSELNVNALELDDSALYLCASSFGRGSTDTQYFGPGTRLTVL.

This clone occurred a few times. The V call is TRBV30, the J call TRBJ1-3; D is uncertain. The CDR3 is 13 amino acids. V lost 3 bases and J 7 bases, leaving 13 bases between the germline ends. Germline CDR1 reads GTSNPN; CDR2 reads SVGIG (reference sequence). CDR3 coding DNA: TGTGCCTGGAGGCCGGGGAGTTTGAACACCATATATTTT. It codes for CAWRPGSLNTIYF.

This clone was recorded a few times. This specimen includes other DNA sequences encoding the same CDR3. This chain connects TRBV28 to TRBJ2-7; D is unresolved. The CDR3 spans 11 residues. The V gene lost 6 bases and the J gene lost 6 bases, with 9 bases spanning the gap. Germline values: CDR1 MDHEN, CDR2 SYDVKM. The CDR3 nucleotides are TGTGCCAGCAGCTTGGGTGGCGAGCAGTACTTC. This codes for CASSLGGEQYF.

The chain combines TRBV6-5 with TRBJ1-5, with 9 bases identical to TRBD1. The CDR3 has 14 residues. With V trimmed by 6 bases and J by 6 bases, 6 bases remained unmatched. Per germline, CDR1 MNHEY and CDR2 SVGAGI. The CDR3 sequence: CASSVQGAGQPQHF. CDR3 bases: TGTGCCAGCAGCGTACAGGGGGCAGGTCAGCCCCAGCATTTT.

The V and J genes are TRBV9 and TRBJ1-2, with 7 bases lining up with TRBD1. The CDR3 length is 15 residues. The V and J ends lost 0 bases and 2 bases, in that order; junction bases with no gene match: 4. Germline V gives CDR1 SGDLS, CDR2 YYNGEE. The CDR3 protein is CASSVGGDSNYGYTF. The CDR3 region has the DNA TGTGCCAGCAGCGTAGGGGGGGACAGCAACTATGGCTACACCTTC.

The rearrangement uses TRBV25-1 and TRBJ1-2; 8 nucleotides agree with TRBD1. This CDR3 is built from 16 residues. Germline V CDR1 and CDR2: MGHDK, SYGVNS. Trimming at V came to 3 bases and at J to 2 bases, leaving 8 bases not matched to a gene. This CDR3 reads CASSDRTGSKNYGYTF. In nucleotides, the CDR3 is TGTGCCAGCAGTGACCGGACAGGGTCTAAAAACTATGGCTACACCTTC.

This clone showed up just a few times. This rearrangement joins TRBV29-1 to TRBJ1-1; TRBD1 aligns across 8 bases. The CDR3 contains 11 residues. Per the germline V gene, CDR1 is SQVTM and CDR2 is ANQGSEA. V was pared by 4 bases and J by 7 bases, with 2 bases of the junction left unmatched. This CDR3 is CSVAGGGEAFF. CDR3 DNA sequence: TGCAGCGTTGCAGGGGGCGGTGAAGCTTTCTTT.

The table lists this clone with a few counts. The V and J genes are TRBV29-1 and TRBJ1-5; 10 bases are a match to TRBD1. V gave up 6 bases and J gave up 5 bases; unmatched junction bases: 4. This CDR3 spans 13 amino acids. Looked up from germline, CDR1 is SQVTM and CDR2 is ANQGSEA. The DNA of the CDR3 is TGCAGCGTGGGACAGGGGATTGATCAGCCCCAGCATTTT. This gives the protein CSVGQGIDQPQHF.

The chain combines TRBV29-1 with TRBJ1-2, with D maybe TRBD1 (6 bases). V was shortened by 3 bases and J by 4 bases, with 12 bases between the two germline ends. The CDR3 is 13 amino acids. The V gene's germline CDR1 is SQVTM and CDR2 ANQGSEA. Written as DNA, the CDR3 is TGCAGCGTTGATCTGACAGGAGTCTATGGCTACACCTTC. This translates into CSVDLTGVYGYTF.

Written as DNA, the CDR3 is TGTGCCAGCAGTTATTCGTGGGGCATAGCCACAGATACGCAGTATTTT. As protein: CASSYSWGIATDTQYF. The chain recombines TRBV6-5 with TRBJ2-3; a possible D gene is TRBD1 (5 bases). The V and J ends lost 3 bases and 2 bases respectively, with 15 bases between them. This CDR3 spans 16 amino acids. Germline CDR1 is MNHEY and CDR2 is SVGAGI.

The chain uses TRBV10-3 and TRBJ2-3, with 14 positions matching TRBD2. The CDR3 extends over 14 amino acids. Germline V gene lookup returns CDR1 ENHRY and CDR2 SYGVKD. V lost 11 bases, J lost 2 bases, and 3 bases stayed unmatched. CDR3 nucleotides: TGTGCCTCGGGACTAGCGGGGGCCACAGATACGCAGTATTTT. This sequence encodes CASGLAGATDTQYF.

The chain links TRBV7-2 to TRBJ1-4, with 9 bases that match TRBD1. The V gene's germline CDR1 is SGHTA and CDR2 FQGNSA. There are 14 residues in the CDR3. J gave up 6 bases and V 3 bases, and 2 bases lay outside the gene matches. In DNA, the CDR3 is TGTGCCAGCAGCTTTGGGACAGGGCATGAAAAACTGTTTTTT. The encoded protein is CASSFGTGHEKLFF.

The V call is TRBV5-1, the J call TRBJ1-1, with D unresolved. V lost 4 bases, J lost 0 bases, and 10 bases lay in between. CDR1 SGHRS and CDR2 YFSETQ come from the germline V gene. This CDR3 region has 14 residues. CDR3 DNA sequence: TGCGCCAGCAGCACGGGAGAACTGAACACTGAAGCTTTCTTT. Residues: CASSTGELNTEAFF.

The sample holds a few counts of this clone. The rearrangement links TRBV6-1 to TRBJ1-5, with D maybe TRBD1 (6 bases). The length of the CDR3 is 13 residues. Between the trimmed V and J ends, which lost 5 bases and 6 bases, there was a span of 11 bases. From germline, CDR1 is MNHNS and CDR2 SASEGT. CDR3 sequence reads: CASSQQGFQPQHF. The CDR3 DNA reads as TGTGCCAGCAGTCAACAGGGATTTCAGCCCCAGCATTTT.

This clone occurred a few times. V is TRBV30 and J is TRBJ2-3; 7 bases match TRBD1. With 2 bases clipped from V and 2 bases from J, the junction kept 7 bases outside the gene matches. This CDR3 contains 15 residues. Germline loops: CDR1 GTSNPN, CDR2 SVGIG (reference sequence). This CDR3 reads CAWSQTGIATDTQYF. The DNA of the CDR3 is TGTGCCTGGAGTCAGACAGGGATTGCCACAGATACGCAGTATTTT.

The gene calls are TRBV30 and TRBJ1-1, with 9 bases that match TRBD1. Per the germline V gene, CDR1 is GTSNPN and CDR2 is SVGIG (reference sequence). V lost 5 bases, J lost 5 bases, and 6 bases stayed unmatched. There are 13 residues in the CDR3. The chain's CDR3 is CAWGGQGWTEAFF. CDR3 DNA sequence: TGTGCCTGGGGGGGACAGGGATGGACTGAAGCTTTCTTT.

There are a few counts of this clone. The chain employs TRBV5-1 and TRBJ1-6; a weak D match, TRBD1 (5 bases). The germline CDR1 and CDR2 sequences are SGHRS and YFSETQ. The CDR3 totals 13 residues. Trimming took 0 bases from V and 10 from J, leaving 8 bases between them. The CDR3: CASSLARGSPLHF. CDR3 sequence (DNA): TGCGCCAGCAGCTTGGCGCGGGGGTCACCCCTCCACTTT.

The table lists this clone with a few counts. This rearrangement joins TRBV28 to TRBJ2-3, with D perhaps matching TRBD2 (6 bases). This CDR3 is 16 amino acids long. The V end was cut by 3 bases, the J end by 2 bases, with 15 bases between. In germline, CDR1 is MDHEN, CDR2 SYDVKM. The CDR3 sequence: CASSFGAAGLTDTQYF. As DNA, the CDR3 is TGTGCCAGCAGTTTTGGAGCGGCGGGGCTCACAGATACGCAGTATTTT.

V and J are TRBV5-1 and TRBJ2-5; either TRBD1 or TRBD2 may supply D (5 bases each). V was clipped by 3 bases and J by 1 base, with 16 bases between them. The germline V gene encodes CDR1 SGHRS and CDR2 YFSETQ. The CDR3 spans 16 residues. CDR3 loop: CASSWGYAGLQETQYF. The CDR3 DNA follows: TGCGCCAGCAGCTGGGGGTATGCGGGTCTCCAAGAGACCCAGTACTTC.

This clone was seen a handful of times. Other DNA sequences in the sample encode the same CDR3. This sequence joins TRBV5-6 and TRBJ2-3; no clear D. CDR3 length equals 13 residues. V shed 2 bases and J shed 1 base, with 5 bases lying between them. CDR1 is SGHDT, CDR2 YYEEEE, per germline. This CDR3 reads CASSFGGTDTQYF. As DNA, the CDR3 is TGTGCCAGCAGCTTTGGGGGCACAGATACGCAGTATTTT. Supplemented by reference TRBV5-6 and TRBJ2-3, the full variable domain reads DAGVTQSPTHLIKTRGQQVTLRCSPKSGHDTVSWYQQALGQGPQFIFQYYEEEERQRGNFPDRFSGHQFPNYSSELNVNALLLGDSALYLCASSFGGTDTQYFGPGTRLTVL.

J is TRBJ2-7 and V is TRBV18; 12 bases map to TRBD1. V lost 7 bases and J lost 7; bases outside the gene matches: 8. The CDR3 sequence is 14 residues long. Germline-derived CDR1 and CDR2 are KGHSH and LQKENI. DNA for the CDR3: TGTGCCAGCTGTCCGGGACAGGGGGCGCGGGAGCAGTACTTC. Its translation is CASCPGQGAREQYF.

V gene TRBV5-1 combines with J gene TRBJ2-1; 7 bases match TRBD1. V was pared by 4 bases and J by 10 bases, with 5 bases of the junction left unmatched. Germline V gene data show CDR1 as SGHRS and CDR2 as YFSETQ. The CDR3 consists of 12 residues. This chain's CDR3 is CASSVRGQEQFF. The DNA for the CDR3 is TGCGCCAGCAGCGTAAGGGGGCAGGAGCAGTTCTTC.

The chain has TRBV6-5 and TRBJ2-7; TRBD2 matches 7 bases. The germline CDR1 and CDR2 sequences are MNHEY and SVGAGI. V trimming: 5 bases; J trimming: 7 bases; junction bases outside the gene matches: 14. This CDR3 has 15 residues. The CDR3 nucleotides read TGTGCCAGCAGTCGCTGGGACTACTCTCGCGCGGAGCAGTACTTC. Protein sequence: CASSRWDYSRAEQYF.

V and J are TRBV29-1 and TRBJ1-2; D may be TRBD1 (6 bases). Per the germline V gene, CDR1 is SQVTM and CDR2 is ANQGSEA. This CDR3 is built from 13 residues. V was cut by 3 bases and J by 14 bases, with 22 bases left in between. The chain's CDR3 is CSVDSQGAYGRTF. DNA for the CDR3: TGCAGCGTTGACTCACAGGGCGCCTATGGGCGGACCTTC.

V and J are TRBV28 and TRBJ2-1; 7 bases are a match to TRBD1. Germline V lookup: CDR1 MDHEN, CDR2 SYDVKM. CDR3 length equals 16 residues. J was trimmed by 1 base and V by 5 bases; bases with no gene match: 8. The CDR3 protein is CASSPSTGQSYNEQFF. In nucleotides, the CDR3 is TGTGCCAGCAGTCCGTCGACGGGACAGTCCTACAATGAGCAGTTCTTC. The full variable domain, its missing parts supplied by reference TRBV28 and TRBJ2-1, is DVKVTQSSRYLVKRTGEKVFLECVQDMDHENMFWYRQDPGLGLRLIYFSYDVKMKEKGDIPEGYSVSREKKERFSLILESASTNQTSMYLCASSPSTGQSYNEQFFGPGTRLTVL.